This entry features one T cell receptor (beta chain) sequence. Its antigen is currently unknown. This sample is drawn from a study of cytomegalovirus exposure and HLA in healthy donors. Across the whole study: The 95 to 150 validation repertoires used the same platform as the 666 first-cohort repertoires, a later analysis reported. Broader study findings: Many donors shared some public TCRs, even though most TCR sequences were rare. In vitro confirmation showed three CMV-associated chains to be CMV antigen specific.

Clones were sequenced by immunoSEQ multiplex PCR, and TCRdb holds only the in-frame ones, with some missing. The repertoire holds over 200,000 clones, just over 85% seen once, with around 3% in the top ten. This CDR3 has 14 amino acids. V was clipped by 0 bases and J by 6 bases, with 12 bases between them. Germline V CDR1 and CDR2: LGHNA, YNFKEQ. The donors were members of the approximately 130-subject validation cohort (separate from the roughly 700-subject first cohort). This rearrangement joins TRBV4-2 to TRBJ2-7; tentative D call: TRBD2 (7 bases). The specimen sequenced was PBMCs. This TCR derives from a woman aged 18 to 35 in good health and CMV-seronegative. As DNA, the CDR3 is TGTGCCAGCAGCCAAGAGGGGAGGGGGAGCGAGCAGTACTTC. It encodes CASSQEGRGSEQYF.